This T cell receptor beta chain is drawn from a study of tumor and adjacent non-tumor tissue in lung cancer. TCRbeta libraries were built with three rounds of nested PCR, modified from ARM-PCR. In TCRdb, the multiplex PCR reads were re-called with MiXCR into one record per CDR3 protein. The data hold around 70,000 distinct CDR3 sequences, with around 78% observed a single time. This clonotype was seen more than once but under ten times. Its antigen remains unidentified. Germline is not matched at one junction end, which may reflect a read error. RNA was extracted from bulk tissue without any cell sorting. Study-level points and caveats: Patients with more diverse tumor TCRs had worse survival.

Sequenced input: lung tumor tissue. The sequence came from a man aged 55 to 69 with non-small cell lung cancer.

CDR3 sequence reads: CASDGSGTGVNVLTF. CDR3 nucleotides: TGTGCCAGCGACGGGTCAGGGACTGGGGTCAACGTCCTGACCTTC. This rearrangement joins TRBV6-1 to TRBJ2-6; TRBD2 might be the D (6 bases). Germline V gene data show CDR1 as MNHNS and CDR2 as SASEGT. This CDR3 contains 15 residues.